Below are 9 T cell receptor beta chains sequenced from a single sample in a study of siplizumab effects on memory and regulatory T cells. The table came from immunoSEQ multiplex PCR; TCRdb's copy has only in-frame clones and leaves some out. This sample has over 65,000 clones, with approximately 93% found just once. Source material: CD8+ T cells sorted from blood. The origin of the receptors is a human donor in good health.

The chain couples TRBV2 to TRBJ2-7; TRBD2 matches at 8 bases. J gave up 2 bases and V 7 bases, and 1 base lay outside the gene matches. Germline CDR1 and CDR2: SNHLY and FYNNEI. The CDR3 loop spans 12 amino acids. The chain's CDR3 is CASNGGAYEQYF. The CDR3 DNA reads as TGTGCCAGCAACGGGGGGGCCTACGAGCAGTACTTC.

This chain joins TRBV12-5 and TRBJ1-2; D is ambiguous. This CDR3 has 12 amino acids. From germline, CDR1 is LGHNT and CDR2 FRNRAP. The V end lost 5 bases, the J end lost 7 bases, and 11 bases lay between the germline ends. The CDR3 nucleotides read TGTGCTAGTGGTCTGGGAGTTTCTGGCTACACCTTC. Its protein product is CASGLGVSGYTF.

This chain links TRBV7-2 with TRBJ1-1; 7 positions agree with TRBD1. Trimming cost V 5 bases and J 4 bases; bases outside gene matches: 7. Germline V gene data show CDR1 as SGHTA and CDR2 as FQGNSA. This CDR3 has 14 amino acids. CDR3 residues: CASSPSTGFTEAFF. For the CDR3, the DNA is TGTGCCAGCAGCCCCTCGACAGGGTTCACTGAAGCTTTCTTT.

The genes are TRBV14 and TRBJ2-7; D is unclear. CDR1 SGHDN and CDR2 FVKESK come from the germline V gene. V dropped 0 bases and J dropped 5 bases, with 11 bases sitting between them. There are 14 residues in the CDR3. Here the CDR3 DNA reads TGTGCCAGCAGCCAAGATCCCCCCATTCACGAGCAGTACTTC. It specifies CASSQDPPIHEQYF.

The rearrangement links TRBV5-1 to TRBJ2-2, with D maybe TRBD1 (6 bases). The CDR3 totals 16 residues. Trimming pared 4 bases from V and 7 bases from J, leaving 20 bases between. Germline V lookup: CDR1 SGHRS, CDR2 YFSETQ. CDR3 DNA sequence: TGCGCCAGCAGCACCCACCCGGGACAAGGCCTCGGGGAGCTGTTTTTT. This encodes CASSTHPGQGLGELFF.

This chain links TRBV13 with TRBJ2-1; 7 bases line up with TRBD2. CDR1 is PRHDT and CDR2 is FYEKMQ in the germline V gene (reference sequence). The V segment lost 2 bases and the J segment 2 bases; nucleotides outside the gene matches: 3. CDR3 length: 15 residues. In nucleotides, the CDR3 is TGTGCCAGCAGCTTACCGGGGGGAACCTACAATGAGCAGTTCTTC. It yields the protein CASSLPGGTYNEQFF.

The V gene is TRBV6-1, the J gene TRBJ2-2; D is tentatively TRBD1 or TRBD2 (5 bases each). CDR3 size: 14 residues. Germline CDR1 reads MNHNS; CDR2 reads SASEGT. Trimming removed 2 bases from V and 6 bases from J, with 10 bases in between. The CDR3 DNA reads TGTGCCAGCAGTGAACGATCGGGGCCCGGGGAGCTGTTTTTT. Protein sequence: CASSERSGPGELFF.

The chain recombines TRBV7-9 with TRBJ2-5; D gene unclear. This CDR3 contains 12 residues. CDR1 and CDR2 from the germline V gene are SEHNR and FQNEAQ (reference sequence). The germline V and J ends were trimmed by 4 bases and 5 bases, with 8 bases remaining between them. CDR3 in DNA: TGTGCCAGCAGCTCATTCGGTGAGACCCAGTACTTC. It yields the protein CASSSFGETQYF.

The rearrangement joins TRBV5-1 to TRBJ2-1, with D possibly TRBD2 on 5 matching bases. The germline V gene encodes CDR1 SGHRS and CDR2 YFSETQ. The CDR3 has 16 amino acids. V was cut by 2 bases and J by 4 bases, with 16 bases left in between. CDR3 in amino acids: CASSFYGISAYNEQFF. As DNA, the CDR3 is TGCGCCAGCAGCTTCTACGGGATCTCTGCGTACAATGAGCAGTTCTTC. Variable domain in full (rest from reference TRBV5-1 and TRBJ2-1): KAGVTQTPRYLIKTRGQQVTLSCSPISGHRSVSWYQQTPGQGLQFLFEYFSETQRNKGNFPGRFSGRQFSNSRSEMNVSTLELGDSALYLCASSFYGISAYNEQFFGPGTRLTVL.